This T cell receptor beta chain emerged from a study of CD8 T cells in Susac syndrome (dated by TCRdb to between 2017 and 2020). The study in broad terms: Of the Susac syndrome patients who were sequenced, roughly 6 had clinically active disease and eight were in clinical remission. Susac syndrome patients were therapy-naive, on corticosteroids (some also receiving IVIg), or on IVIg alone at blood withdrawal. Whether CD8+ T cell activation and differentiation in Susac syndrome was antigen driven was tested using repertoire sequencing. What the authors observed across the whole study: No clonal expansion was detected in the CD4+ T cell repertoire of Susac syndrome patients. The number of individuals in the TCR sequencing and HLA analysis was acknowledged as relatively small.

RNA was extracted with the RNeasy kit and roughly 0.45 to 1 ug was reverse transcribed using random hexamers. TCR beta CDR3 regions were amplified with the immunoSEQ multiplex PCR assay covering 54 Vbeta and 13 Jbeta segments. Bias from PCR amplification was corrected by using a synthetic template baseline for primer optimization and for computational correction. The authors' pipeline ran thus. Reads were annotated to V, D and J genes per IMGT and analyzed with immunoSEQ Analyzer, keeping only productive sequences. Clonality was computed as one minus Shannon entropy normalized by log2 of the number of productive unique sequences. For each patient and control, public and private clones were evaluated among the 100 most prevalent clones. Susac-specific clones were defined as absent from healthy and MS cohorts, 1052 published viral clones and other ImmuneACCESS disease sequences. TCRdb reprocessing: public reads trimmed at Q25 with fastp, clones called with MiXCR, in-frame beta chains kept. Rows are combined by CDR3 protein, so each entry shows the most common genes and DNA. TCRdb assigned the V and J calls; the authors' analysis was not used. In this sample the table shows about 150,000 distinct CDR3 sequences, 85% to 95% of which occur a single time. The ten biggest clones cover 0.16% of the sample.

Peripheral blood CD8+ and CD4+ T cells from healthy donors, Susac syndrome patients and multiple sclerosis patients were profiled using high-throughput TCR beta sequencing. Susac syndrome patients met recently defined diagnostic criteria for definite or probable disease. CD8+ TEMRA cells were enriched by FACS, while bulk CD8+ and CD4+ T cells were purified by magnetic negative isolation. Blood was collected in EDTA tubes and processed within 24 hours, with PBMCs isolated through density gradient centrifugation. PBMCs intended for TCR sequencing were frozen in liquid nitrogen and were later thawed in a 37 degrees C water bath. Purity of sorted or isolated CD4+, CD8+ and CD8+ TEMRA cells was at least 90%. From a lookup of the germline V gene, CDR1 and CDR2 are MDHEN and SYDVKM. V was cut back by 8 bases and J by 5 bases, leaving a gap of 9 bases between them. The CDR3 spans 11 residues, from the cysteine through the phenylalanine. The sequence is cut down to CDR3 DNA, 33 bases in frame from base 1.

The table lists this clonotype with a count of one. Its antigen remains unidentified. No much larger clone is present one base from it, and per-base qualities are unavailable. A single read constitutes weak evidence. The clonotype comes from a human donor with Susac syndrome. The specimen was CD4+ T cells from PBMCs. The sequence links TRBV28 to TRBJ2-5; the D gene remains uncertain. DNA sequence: TGTGCCAGCGGAACTACGGAGACCCAGTACTTC. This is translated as CASGTTETQYF.